A selection of T cell receptor beta chains follows, all from one sample in a study of blood T cell repertoires in COVID-19. Sequenced by immunoSEQ multiplex PCR; TCRdb stores in-frame clones only, minus some. The sample yields 75,000 to 95,000 clones, 80% to 90% seen once. Source material: peripheral blood. The receptors shown here come from a human donor in a cohort sampled during active COVID-19. Both conserved end residues are part of each CDR3. D genes are given only for firm matches. Not every row has a clone size; where given, it reads once, few, many or a size class.

v_gene: TRBV27
abundance: few
d_gene: -
j_gene: TRBJ2-7
CDR3nt: TGTGCCAGCAGTTTTTCCCGGGGGAGCGCTCTCTCTGGCGAGCAGTACTTC
CDR3aa: CASSFSRGSALSGEQYF

v_gene: TRBV2
abundance: -
d_gene: -
j_gene: TRBJ1-5
CDR3nt: TGTGCCAGCAGTGAAGCCACGGCAGCTAGGAATCAGCCCCAGCATTTT
CDR3aa: CASSEATAARNQPQHF

v_gene: TRBV11-2
abundance: -
d_gene: TRBD2
j_gene: TRBJ2-5
CDR3nt: TGTGCCAGCAGCTTACTAGCGGGAGGGCAAGAGACCCAGTACTTC
CDR3aa: CASSLLAGGQETQYF

v_gene: TRBV6-5
abundance: -
d_gene: TRBD1
j_gene: TRBJ1-1
CDR3nt: TGTGCCAGCAACCCTAACAGGGGCGGCACTGAGGCTTTCTTT
CDR3aa: CASNPNRGGTEAFF

v_gene: TRBV6-5
abundance: -
d_gene: -
j_gene: TRBJ2-5
CDR3nt: TGTGCCAGCGAACCTACCGGGGTGGATGGAGAGACCCAGTACTTC
CDR3aa: CASEPTGVDGETQYF

v_gene: TRBV5-4
abundance: few
d_gene: TRBD2
j_gene: TRBJ2-3
CDR3nt: TGTGCCAGCAGCTTGGCGGGAGCGGGAGGTACGCAGTATTTT
CDR3aa: CASSLAGAGGTQYF

v_gene: TRBV5-1
abundance: -
d_gene: -
j_gene: TRBJ2-1
CDR3nt: TGCGCCAGCAGCTTATTGGGCCGCGGGGGCGACAATGAGCAGTTCTTC
CDR3aa: CASSLLGRGGDNEQFF

v_gene: TRBV2
abundance: -
d_gene: TRBD1
j_gene: TRBJ2-1
CDR3nt: TGTGCCAGCGCCCAGACAGGGGAGGCCTACAATGAGCAGTTCTTC
CDR3aa: CASAQTGEAYNEQFF

v_gene: TRBV5-1
abundance: few
d_gene: -
j_gene: TRBJ1-4
CDR3nt: TGCGCCAGCAGCTTGTACGGACAGAATGAAAAACTGTTTTTT
CDR3aa: CASSLYGQNEKLFF

v_gene: TRBV6-2/TRBV6-3
abundance: -
d_gene: TRBD2
j_gene: TRBJ2-7
CDR3nt: TGTGCCAGCAGTTCCCTCGGAGGGAGGGGTTTCATCTACGAGCAGTACTTC
CDR3aa: CASSSLGGRGFIYEQYF

v_gene: TRBV9
abundance: -
d_gene: TRBD1
j_gene: TRBJ2-2
CDR3nt: TGTGCCAGCAGTCCAAGGGGGCCGGACACCGGGGAGCTGTTTTTT
CDR3aa: CASSPRGPDTGELFF

v_gene: TRBV27
abundance: -
d_gene: TRBD1
j_gene: TRBJ1-4
CDR3nt: TGTGCCAGCAGTTTAATAGGGGGCGCGAATGAAAAACTGTTTTTT
CDR3aa: CASSLIGGANEKLFF

v_gene: TRBV14
abundance: -
d_gene: -
j_gene: TRBJ2-3
CDR3nt: TGTGCCAGCAGCCAAGGGATTTCTAGCGACAGCACAGATACGCAGTATTTT
CDR3aa: CASSQGISSDSTDTQYF

v_gene: TRBV25-1
abundance: -
d_gene: -
j_gene: TRBJ2-7
CDR3nt: TGTGCCAGCGCCCCTAGCGAGTCCTACGAGCAGTACTTC
CDR3aa: CASAPSESYEQYF

v_gene: TRBV7-3
abundance: -
d_gene: -
j_gene: TRBJ1-1
CDR3nt: TGTGCCAGCAGCCCTCAATCGGGGACTGAAGCTTTCTTT
CDR3aa: CASSPQSGTEAFF

v_gene: TRBV28
abundance: -
d_gene: -
j_gene: TRBJ2-7
CDR3nt: TGTGCCAGCCTTCCCGGGAGTTCCTACGAGCAGTACTTC
CDR3aa: CASLPGSSYEQYF

v_gene: TRBV4-1
abundance: -
d_gene: TRBD2
j_gene: TRBJ2-3
CDR3nt: TGCGCCAGCAGCCAAGGTCTAGCGGGAGGGCCTTTAGATACGCAGTATTTT
CDR3aa: CASSQGLAGGPLDTQYF

v_gene: TRBV2
abundance: -
d_gene: -
j_gene: TRBJ2-7
CDR3nt: TGTGCCAGCACGAATGGCGGGTCCTCTTTTTTCTCCTACGAGCAGTACTTC
CDR3aa: CASTNGGSSFFSYEQYF

v_gene: TRBV28
abundance: -
d_gene: -
j_gene: TRBJ1-1
CDR3nt: TGTGCCAGCAGTTCCCCCCATGAAGCTTTCTTT
CDR3aa: CASSSPHEAFF

v_gene: TRBV5-6
abundance: few
d_gene: TRBD1
j_gene: TRBJ1-2
CDR3nt: TGTGCCAGCAGCCCTGGAGCAGGGGGCAACTATGGCTACACCTTC
CDR3aa: CASSPGAGGNYGYTF

v_gene: TRBV28
abundance: -
d_gene: -
j_gene: TRBJ1-5
CDR3nt: TGTGCCAGCAGTTCAGGGTCTGGCAATCAGCCCCAGCATTTT
CDR3aa: CASSSGSGNQPQHF

v_gene: TRBV5-4
abundance: -
d_gene: -
j_gene: TRBJ2-3
CDR3nt: TGTGCCAGCAGCTTTGGAGCGGGTGGATACAGTCGAGATACGCAGTATTTT
CDR3aa: CASSFGAGGYSRDTQYF

v_gene: TRBV2
abundance: once
d_gene: -
j_gene: TRBJ2-6
CDR3nt: TGTGCCACCGCCAGGGACTCTGGGGCCAACGTCCTGACTTTC
CDR3aa: CATARDSGANVLTF

v_gene: TRBV10-1
abundance: -
d_gene: TRBD2
j_gene: TRBJ2-1
CDR3nt: TGCGCCAGCAGTGAAACGGGACTAGCTTACAATGAGCAGTTCTTC
CDR3aa: CASSETGLAYNEQFF

v_gene: TRBV5-4
abundance: -
d_gene: -
j_gene: TRBJ1-5
CDR3nt: TGTGCCAGCAGCCCGGGACAACACAATCAGCCCCAGCATTTT
CDR3aa: CASSPGQHNQPQHF

v_gene: TRBV19
abundance: -
d_gene: -
j_gene: TRBJ2-7
CDR3nt: TGTGCCAGTAGTATAGTAGGGAGCAACGAGCAGTACTTC
CDR3aa: CASSIVGSNEQYF

v_gene: TRBV7-6
abundance: -
d_gene: TRBD1
j_gene: TRBJ2-7
CDR3nt: TGTGCCAGCAGCGCGGGACAGGGAGGGATAGGGCCTGGCTACGAGCAGTACTTC
CDR3aa: CASSAGQGGIGPGYEQYF

v_gene: TRBV19
abundance: once
d_gene: TRBD2
j_gene: TRBJ2-1
CDR3nt: TGTGCCAGTAGTTCGGCTTTAGCGGGGGGCTCCTACAATGAGCAGTTCTTC
CDR3aa: CASSSALAGGSYNEQFF

v_gene: TRBV11-1
abundance: -
d_gene: -
j_gene: TRBJ2-7
CDR3nt: TGTGCCAGCAGCCACCCCCGGGGACTGTACGAGCAGTACTTC
CDR3aa: CASSHPRGLYEQYF

v_gene: TRBV18
abundance: -
d_gene: -
j_gene: TRBJ2-3
CDR3nt: TGTGCCAGCTCACCGGGGCAGAACACAGATACGCAGTATTTT
CDR3aa: CASSPGQNTDTQYF

v_gene: TRBV10-2
abundance: -
d_gene: -
j_gene: TRBJ2-1
CDR3nt: TGCGCCAGCAGTAAATTACAGGGTTATGAGCAGTTCTTC
CDR3aa: CASSKLQGYEQFF

v_gene: TRBV2
abundance: -
d_gene: TRBD2
j_gene: TRBJ2-2
CDR3nt: TGTGCCAGCGTCCGGGGACTAGCGGGGACCGGGGAGCTGTTTTTT
CDR3aa: CASVRGLAGTGELFF

v_gene: TRBV6-5
abundance: -
d_gene: -
j_gene: TRBJ2-1
CDR3nt: TGTGCCAGCAGCGAGGACATACTAACCTACAATGAGCAGTTCTTC
CDR3aa: CASSEDILTYNEQFF

v_gene: TRBV30
abundance: few
d_gene: -
j_gene: TRBJ2-5
CDR3nt: TGTGCCTGGAGTGTTAGGCGGCAAGAGACCCAGTACTTC
CDR3aa: CAWSVRRQETQYF

v_gene: TRBV9
abundance: -
d_gene: TRBD1
j_gene: TRBJ1-1
CDR3nt: TGTGCCAGCAGCGTACTACTTTGGACAGGGGCGAACACTGAAGCTTTCTTT
CDR3aa: CASSVLLWTGANTEAFF

v_gene: TRBV7-6
abundance: once
d_gene: TRBD2
j_gene: TRBJ2-5
CDR3nt: TGTGCCAGCAGCTCCCGGGCGGCGGGAGGGCAGCAGGAGACCCAGTACTTC
CDR3aa: CASSSRAAGGQQETQYF

v_gene: TRBV19
abundance: -
d_gene: -
j_gene: TRBJ2-2
CDR3nt: TGTGCCAGTACCACTAATACAGGTACCGCCGGGGAGCTGTTTTTT
CDR3aa: CASTTNTGTAGELFF

v_gene: TRBV7-3
abundance: -
d_gene: TRBD2
j_gene: TRBJ2-1
CDR3nt: TGTGCCAGCAGCTTCTATACTAGCGGGGCCCACAATGAGCAGTTCTTC
CDR3aa: CASSFYTSGAHNEQFF

v_gene: TRBV7-9
abundance: -
d_gene: TRBD2
j_gene: TRBJ2-7
CDR3nt: TGTGCCAGCAGCTCCACTAGCGTTCCCTACGAGCAGTACTTC
CDR3aa: CASSSTSVPYEQYF

v_gene: TRBV2
abundance: -
d_gene: -
j_gene: TRBJ2-2
CDR3nt: TGTGCCAGCGCCCAAGAGGGCGGTAACACCGGGGAGCTGTTTTTT
CDR3aa: CASAQEGGNTGELFF

v_gene: TRBV9
abundance: -
d_gene: TRBD2
j_gene: TRBJ2-5
CDR3nt: TGTGCCAGCAGCGCGCCCGGGACTAGCGGGAGTTCCCAAGAGACCCAGTACTTC
CDR3aa: CASSAPGTSGSSQETQYF

v_gene: TRBV7-2
abundance: -
d_gene: -
j_gene: TRBJ2-2
CDR3nt: TGTGCCAGCAGCTTGGCACCTAGGACCGGGGAGCTGTTTTTT
CDR3aa: CASSLAPRTGELFF

v_gene: TRBV5-4
abundance: -
d_gene: TRBD1
j_gene: TRBJ2-7
CDR3nt: TGTGCCAGCAGCTTGGGGACAGGGGTTATGAACGAGCAGTACTTC
CDR3aa: CASSLGTGVMNEQYF

v_gene: TRBV19
abundance: -
d_gene: -
j_gene: TRBJ2-1
CDR3nt: TGTGCCAGTCTCTCGGGGGACTCCCTCAGGGAGCAGTTCTTC
CDR3aa: CASLSGDSLREQFF

v_gene: TRBV30
abundance: -
d_gene: -
j_gene: TRBJ1-1
CDR3nt: TGTGCCTGGAGTGTACGGTGGAACACTGAAGCTTTCTTT
CDR3aa: CAWSVRWNTEAFF

v_gene: TRBV7-8
abundance: -
d_gene: TRBD1
j_gene: TRBJ2-1
CDR3nt: TGTGCCAGCAGCTTAGGCCGGGACAGGCGCAACAATGAGCAGTTCTTC
CDR3aa: CASSLGRDRRNNEQFF

v_gene: TRBV13
abundance: -
d_gene: -
j_gene: TRBJ1-4
CDR3nt: TGTGCCAGCAGCTCCCCCCTCGATCGAGGGAGGCGCGATGAAAAACTGTTTTTT
CDR3aa: CASSSPLDRGRRDEKLFF

v_gene: TRBV7-2
abundance: -
d_gene: -
j_gene: TRBJ2-1
CDR3nt: TGTGCCAGCACCCGGGGAGGATTGGAGCAGTTCTTC
CDR3aa: CASTRGGLEQFF

v_gene: TRBV12-3/TRBV12-4
abundance: -
d_gene: -
j_gene: TRBJ2-7
CDR3nt: TGTGCCAGCAGTCTACGACTTACCGAGCAGTACTTC
CDR3aa: CASSLRLTEQYF

v_gene: TRBV6-6
abundance: -
d_gene: -
j_gene: TRBJ2-4
CDR3nt: TGTGCCAGCAGTTCCCCCCCCCAACCCAGCATTCAGTACTTC
CDR3aa: CASSSPPQPSIQYF

v_gene: TRBV3-1/TRBV3-2
abundance: once
d_gene: -
j_gene: TRBJ2-3
CDR3nt: TGTGCCAGCAGCCAAGAAACGGCTAGTGGTACGCAGTATTTT
CDR3aa: CASSQETASGTQYF

v_gene: TRBV9
abundance: once
d_gene: -
j_gene: TRBJ2-7
CDR3nt: TGTGCCAGCAGCGCTGGGGGGGCACAGGGGGTTCGAGCGGGACCGATCGAGCAGTACTTC
CDR3aa: CASSAGGAQGVRAGPIEQYF

v_gene: TRBV6-5
abundance: -
d_gene: TRBD2
j_gene: TRBJ2-3
CDR3nt: TGTGCCAGCAATCCGGGACTAGCAACAGATACGCAGTATTTT
CDR3aa: CASNPGLATDTQYF

v_gene: TRBV27
abundance: -
d_gene: -
j_gene: TRBJ1-5
CDR3nt: TGTGCCAGCAGTTCCCAGGATAGCAATCAGCCCCAGCATTTT
CDR3aa: CASSSQDSNQPQHF